This T cell receptor beta chain comes out of a study of OX40 agonist ivuxolimab in advanced cancers. Overall study: The treatment was a fully human IgG2 OX40 agonist, ivuxolimab. Partial responses were seen in three patients, one with hepatocellular carcinoma and two with cutaneous melanoma. Findings and limits, study-wide: Relative to CD4+ cells, CD8+ T cells on average had more expanded clones.

This clone was detected once. Antigen: not known. Libraries were prepared by immunoSEQ multiplex PCR; TCRdb keeps only in-frame clonotypes and omits some of them. The repertoire holds roughly 110,000 clones, around 93% seen once, with roughly 1.3% in the top ten. The V and J ends lost 4 bases and 0 bases, in that order; junction bases with no gene match: 2. The V gene's germline CDR1 is LNHDA and CDR2 SQIVND (reference sequence). The CDR3 extends over 15 amino acids. Blood sampling was done at baseline, cycle 4 day 1, and cycle 7 day 1. The TCR sequence derives from an adult with an advanced solid tumor such as melanoma, head and neck, liver or kidney cancer. The chain is built from TRBV19 and TRBJ2-1; 8 bases fit TRBD2. The material was CD4+ or CD8+ T cells sorted from blood, obtained in a trial of the OX40 agonist ivuxolimab. The CDR3 sequence: CASSRSGSSYNEQFF. Here the CDR3 DNA reads TGTGCCAGTAGTAGGAGCGGGAGCTCCTACAATGAGCAGTTCTTC.